This T cell receptor (beta chain) stems from a study of blood T cell repertoires in COVID-19. Unmatched junction bases numbered 8, after V lost 2 bases and J lost 4 bases. There are 15 residues in the CDR3. CDR1 and CDR2 from the germline V gene are GTSNPN and SVGIG (reference sequence). The protocol was immunoSEQ multiplex PCR, while the TCRdb copy is restricted to in-frame clones and leaves out a portion. The sample yields 150,000 or so clones, approximately 81% seen once. The J gene is TRBJ1-3, the V gene TRBV30, with TRBD1 identical over 7 bases. The sample taken for sequencing was peripheral blood. The clonotype originates from a human donor with acute or convalescent COVID-19. The donor label of this sample is uncertain. CDR3 loop: CAWSLGWTGGNTIYF. CDR3 sequence (DNA): TGTGCCTGGAGTTTGGGCTGGACAGGCGGAAACACCATATATTTT.